Following are 27 T cell receptor beta chains from one sample sequenced in a study of OX40 agonist ivuxolimab in advanced cancers. Some clones are missing from TCRdb's copy, which holds only in-frame ones; the method was immunoSEQ multiplex PCR. The sample shows 45,000 to 55,000 clones, 80% to 90% of them seen only once. The sequencing used CD4+ or CD8+ T cells sorted from blood, collected in a trial of the OX40 agonist ivuxolimab. Receptors originate from an adult with an advanced solid tumor such as melanoma, head and neck, liver or kidney cancer.

The chain recombines TRBV6-6 with TRBJ2-1, with D tentatively TRBD2 (6 bases). With 0 bases removed from V and 4 bases from J, the gap between germline ends came to 7 bases. The CDR3 extends over 14 amino acids. Germline assignment: CDR1 MNHNY and CDR2 SVGAGI (reference sequence). CDR3 bases: TGTGCCAGCAGTTACTCGACTAGATACAATGAGCAGTTCTTC. The encoded protein is CASSYSTRYNEQFF.

The chain combines TRBV5-1 with TRBJ1-2; D perhaps matches TRBD1 (5 bases). The length of the CDR3 is 13 residues. Germline V gives CDR1 SGHRS, CDR2 YFSETQ. With 4 bases removed from V and 2 bases from J, the gap between germline ends came to 9 bases. CDR3 sequence: CASSTRDNYGYTF. CDR3 nucleotides: TGCGCCAGCAGCACGCGGGACAACTATGGCTACACCTTC.

The chain employs TRBV9 and TRBJ1-1; the D gene is possibly TRBD1 (6 bases). The CDR3 consists of 15 residues. Germline values: CDR1 SGDLS, CDR2 YYNGEE. Trimming took off 3 bases at V and 10 bases at J, with 22 bases between the two ends. In DNA form, the CDR3 reads TGTGCCAGCAGCGACCTGATTACAGGGACCCAGGGAGCTTTCTTT. As protein: CASSDLITGTQGAFF.

The chain combines TRBV27 with TRBJ2-1; D gene uncertain. Germline CDR1 MNHEY, CDR2 SMNVEV (reference sequence). CDR3 length: 11 residues. V gave up 7 bases and J gave up 4 bases, with 5 bases separating them. For the CDR3, the DNA is TGTGCCAGCACCGATTACAATGAGCAGTTCTTC. Translation: CASTDYNEQFF.

The chain carries TRBV7-2 and TRBJ2-4; D might be TRBD2 (6 bases). The CDR3 is 13 amino acids. Germline CDR1 is SGHTA and CDR2 is FQGNSA. The germline V and J ends were trimmed by 5 bases and 9 bases, with 14 bases remaining between them. The CDR3 sequence: CASSPGVGSIQYF. The CDR3 coding sequence is TGTGCCAGCAGCCCGGGGGTCGGGAGCATTCAGTACTTC.

This rearrangement joins TRBV9 to TRBJ2-3; D may correspond to TRBD1 or TRBD2 (6 bases each). Trimming pared 3 bases from V and 5 bases from J, leaving 19 bases between. This CDR3 is 16 amino acids long. Per the germline V gene, CDR1 is SGDLS and CDR2 is YYNGEE. The CDR3 protein is CASSEEGLRGVDTQYF. The DNA for the CDR3 is TGTGCCAGCAGCGAGGAGGGGTTAAGGGGGGTAGATACGCAGTATTTT.

The CDR3 protein is CASSFGVGVDSPLHF. The CDR3 DNA reads TGCGCCAGCAGCTTCGGAGTGGGGGTTGATTCACCCCTCCACTTT. This chain links TRBV5-1 with TRBJ1-6, with TRBD1 as a possible D gene (5 bases). This CDR3 comprises 15 residues. Germline CDR1 reads SGHRS; CDR2 reads YFSETQ. V was clipped by 2 bases and J by 8 bases, with 14 bases between them.

This chain connects TRBV7-8 to TRBJ2-7, with 11 nucleotides matching TRBD2. The CDR3 totals 14 residues. V shed 3 bases and J 4 bases; nucleotides not matched to a gene: 2. In germline, CDR1 is SGHVS, CDR2 FQNEAQ. For the CDR3, the DNA is TGTGCCAGCAGCTTCATAGCGGGAGGGTACGAGCAGTACTTC. Translated: CASSFIAGGYEQYF.

The chain uses TRBV27 and TRBJ1-4; no clear D. The V end lost 6 bases, the J end lost 3 bases, and 11 bases lay between the germline ends. Germline CDR1 MNHEY, CDR2 SMNVEV (reference sequence). This CDR3 contains 14 residues. CDR3 loop: CASRGVIPNEKLFF. The CDR3 coding sequence is TGTGCCAGCAGGGGAGTAATACCTAATGAAAAACTGTTTTTT. Combining the CDR3 with reference TRBV27 and TRBJ1-4 gives the whole variable domain EAQVTQNPRYLITVTGKKLTVTCSQNMNHEYMSWYRQDPGLGLRQIYYSMNVEVTDKGDVPEGYKVSRKEKRNFPLILESPSPNQTSLYFCASRGVIPNEKLFFGSGTQLSVL.

The gene calls are TRBV6-1 and TRBJ2-1; D is unresolved. The V gene's germline CDR1 is MNHNS and CDR2 SASEGT. The CDR3 loop spans 16 amino acids. V lost 3 bases and J lost 5, with 17 bases in between. The CDR3, as DNA: TGTGCCAGCAGTGAGTTGCGCAACCTTTTGGACAATGAGCAGTTCTTC. Translated: CASSELRNLLDNEQFF.

The chain combines TRBV6-5 with TRBJ1-2; D may be TRBD1 (6 bases). V lost 7 bases and J lost 4, with 13 bases in between. CDR1 MNHEY and CDR2 SVGAGI come from the germline V gene. The length of the CDR3 is 13 residues. Here the CDR3 DNA reads TGTGCCAGCACCCTTTCGACAGGCTATGGCTACACCTTC. This encodes CASTLSTGYGYTF.

The genes are TRBV9 and TRBJ2-3, with TRBD2 matching over 9 bases. Germline V lookup: CDR1 SGDLS, CDR2 YYNGEE. This CDR3 is 19 amino acids long. V lost 4 bases, J lost 8 bases, and 23 bases stayed unmatched. In DNA, the CDR3 is TGTGCCAGCAGCTCGAGGGGTGGTAGGCGGGAGGGGCGTCCTCGTACGCAGTATTTT. Protein product: CASSSRGGRREGRPRTQYF. The entire variable domain, with the rest obtained from reference TRBV9 and TRBJ2-3, is as follows: DSGVTQTPKHLITATGQRVTLRCSPRSGDLSVYWYQQSLDQGLQFLIQYYNGEERAKGNILERFSAQQFPDLHSELNLSSLELGDSALYFCASSSRGGRREGRPRTQYFGPGTRLTVL.

This chain uses TRBV5-5 with TRBJ1-2; the match to TRBD1 covers 7 bases. Germline V gene lookup returns CDR1 SGHKS and CDR2 YYEKEE (reference sequence). This CDR3 is 14 amino acids long. J lost 4 bases, V lost 3 bases, and 6 bases had no gene match. CDR3 DNA sequence: TGTGCCAGCAGCTCCGGGACAGCTTTCTATGGCTACACCTTC. This encodes CASSSGTAFYGYTF.

The chain uses TRBV18 and TRBJ2-3, with 8 bases that match TRBD2. The germline V gene encodes CDR1 KGHSH and CDR2 LQKENI. This CDR3 is 15 amino acids long. Trimming removed 0 bases from V and 9 bases from J; junction bases left unmatched: 8. CDR3 protein: CASSPPGLDPSTQYF. The CDR3 DNA follows: TGTGCCAGCTCACCACCGGGACTAGACCCCTCAACGCAGTATTTT.

In its sample, this clone was seen once. The chain uses TRBV11-3 and TRBJ2-2, with 9 bases lining up with TRBD1. CDR1 and CDR2 (germline): SGHNT, YENEEA. V was pared by 3 bases and J by 6 bases, with 2 bases of the junction left unmatched. The CDR3 has 14 residues. The CDR3 here is CASSLGQGAGELFF. The CDR3 DNA reads TGTGCCAGCAGCTTGGGACAGGGCGCCGGGGAGCTGTTTTTT. Full variable domain (rest looked up from reference TRBV11-3 and TRBJ2-2): EAGVVQSPRYKIIEKKQPVAFWCNPISGHNTLYWYLQNLGQGPELLIRYENEEAVDDSQLPKDRFSAERLKGVDSTLKIQPAELGDSAVYLCASSLGQGAGELFFGEGSRLTVL.

This clone showed up just a few times. This chain connects TRBV9 to TRBJ1-5, with a tentative D call TRBD1 (6 bases). The germline V and J ends were trimmed by 4 bases and 7 bases, with 18 bases remaining between them. The CDR3 extends over 15 amino acids. Germline CDR1 is SGDLS and CDR2 is YYNGEE. The CDR3 DNA reads as TGTGCCAGCAGCCCCCAGGCCGGTCAGGGGCAGCCCCAGCATTTT. Amino acids: CASSPQAGQGQPQHF.

DNA for the CDR3: TGCGCCAGCAGCTTGGGTTTTGGCGAGGGGGAGCAGTACTTC. Its translation: CASSLGFGEGEQYF. J is TRBJ2-7 and V is TRBV5-1, with D perhaps given as TRBD1 or TRBD2 (5 bases each). This CDR3 is built from 14 residues. The V and J ends lost 0 bases and 7 bases respectively, with 14 bases between them. CDR1 and CDR2 (germline): SGHRS, YFSETQ.

This chain joins TRBV5-5 and TRBJ1-5; TRBD1 is a possible D gene (5 bases). CDR1 is SGHKS and CDR2 is YYEKEE in the germline V gene (reference sequence). The length of the CDR3 is 15 residues. V was cut by 0 bases and J by 0 bases, with 7 bases left in between. Here the CDR3 reads CASSLETASNQPQHF. In DNA, the CDR3 is TGTGCCAGCAGCTTGGAGACAGCTAGCAATCAGCCCCAGCATTTT. The variable domain in full, with the rest retrieved from reference TRBV5-5 and TRBJ1-5, is DAGVTQSPTHLIKTRGQQVTLRCSPISGHKSVSWYQQVLGQGPQFIFQYYEKEERGRGNFPDRFSARQFPNYSSELNVNALLLGDSALYLCASSLETASNQPQHFGDGTRLSIL.

V gene TRBV6-6 combines with J gene TRBJ2-7; TRBD2 matches 14 bases. With 5 bases clipped from V and 4 bases from J, the junction kept 7 bases outside the gene matches. This CDR3 contains 16 residues. The germline gives CDR1 MNHNY, CDR2 SVGAGI (reference sequence). The CDR3 nucleotides are TGTGCCAGCAGTCGGGGACTAGCGGGAGAACGATACGAGCAGTACTTC. Translating gives CASSRGLAGERYEQYF.

The rearrangement joins TRBV4-3 to TRBJ2-3, with 9 bases that match TRBD2. Germline V gives CDR1 LGHNA, CDR2 YSLEER. The V gene end was trimmed by 4 bases and the J gene end by 5 bases; junction bases not matched to a gene: 10. The CDR3 is 16 amino acids. For the CDR3, the DNA is TGCGCCAGCAGCCTAGATCCGGGACTAGCTGGAGATACGCAGTATTTT. Its translation: CASSLDPGLAGDTQYF.

V usage is TRBV19 and J usage is TRBJ1-2; D may be TRBD1 (5 bases). V lost 7 bases and J 1 base, leaving 10 bases between the germline ends. Germline CDR1 reads LNHDA; CDR2 reads SQIVND (reference sequence). The CDR3 extends over 13 amino acids. The CDR3 DNA sequence: TGTGCCAGTAACTGGGGCTTTAACTATGGCTACACCTTC. Translated, it gives CASNWGFNYGYTF. The full variable domain, in which reference TRBV19 and TRBJ1-2 provide the parts outside the CDR3, is DGGITQSPKYLFRKEGQNVTLSCEQNLNHDAMYWYRQDPGQGLRLIYYSQIVNDFQKGDIAEGYSVSREKKESFPLTVTSAQKNPTAFYLCASNWGFNYGYTFGSGTRLTVV.

CDR3 sequence (DNA): TGTGCCACAACGGCTAGCGGGCCCCCCAAGGAGTTCTTC. It encodes CATTASGPPKEFF. The V gene is TRBV2, the J gene TRBJ2-1, with 8 positions matching TRBD2. Germline CDR1 is SNHLY and CDR2 is FYNNEI. The CDR3 totals 13 residues. Losses at the gene ends were 10 bases for V and 14 bases for J; bases not matched to a gene: 16. Variable domain in full (rest from reference TRBV2 and TRBJ2-1): EPEVTQTPSHQVTQMGQEVILRCVPISNHLYFYWYRQILGQKVEFLVSFYNNEISEKSEIFDDQFSVERPDGSNFTLKIRSTKLEDSAMYFCATTASGPPKEFFGPGTRLTVL.

The chain recombines TRBV11-2 with TRBJ2-3; 7 bases line up with TRBD1. CDR1 and CDR2 (germline): SGHAT, FQNNGV. CDR3 size: 16 residues. The V segment lost 7 bases and the J segment 3 bases; nucleotides outside the gene matches: 13. CDR3 coding DNA: TGTGCCAGCAAACTCCAAGGGGCAGGGGGAACAGATACGCAGTATTTT. Protein: CASKLQGAGGTDTQYF. The whole variable domain, filled in from reference TRBV11-2 and TRBJ2-3, reads EAGVAQSPRYKIIEKRQSVAFWCNPISGHATLYWYQQILGQGPKLLIQFQNNGVVDDSQLPKDRFSAERLKGVDSTLKIQPAKLEDSAVYLCASKLQGAGGTDTQYFGPGTRLTVL.

A word on this clone: A read error may account for a junction end that differs from germline. This sequence joins TRBV28 and TRBJ2-1; D is undetermined. The CDR3 is made up of 12 amino acids. Germline V gene sequence: CDR1 MDHEN, CDR2 SYDVKM. This CDR3 is CASSLAYTEQFF. The CDR3 DNA is TGTGCCAGCAGTTTAGCCTACACTGAGCAGTTCTTC.

This rearrangement joins TRBV7-9 to TRBJ1-1, with D tentatively TRBD1 (6 bases). V gave up 5 bases and J gave up 3 bases, with 13 bases separating them. The germline V gene encodes CDR1 SEHNR and CDR2 FQNEAQ (reference sequence). This CDR3 contains 14 residues. The CDR3 is CASSQSSGDTEAFF. The CDR3 coding sequence is TGTGCCAGCAGCCAAAGCTCAGGGGACACTGAAGCTTTCTTT.

The V and J genes are TRBV28 and TRBJ2-3; 8 nucleotides align to TRBD2. V lost 4 bases, J lost 2 bases, and 8 bases stayed unmatched. Germline V CDR1 and CDR2: MDHEN, SYDVKM. The CDR3 is made up of 16 amino acids. The CDR3 DNA reads TGTGCCAGCAGTTCCTCACTAGCGGAATACACAGATACGCAGTATTTT. Translating gives CASSSSLAEYTDTQYF.

J is TRBJ2-3 and V is TRBV5-1; 8 bases fit TRBD1. CDR3 length: 15 residues. The germline V gene has CDR1 SGHRS and CDR2 YFSETQ. V was pared by 4 bases and J by 4 bases, with 8 bases of the junction left unmatched. The CDR3 reads CASSRGQGVPDTQYF. CDR3 bases: TGCGCCAGCAGCCGAGGACAGGGAGTCCCAGATACGCAGTATTTT.